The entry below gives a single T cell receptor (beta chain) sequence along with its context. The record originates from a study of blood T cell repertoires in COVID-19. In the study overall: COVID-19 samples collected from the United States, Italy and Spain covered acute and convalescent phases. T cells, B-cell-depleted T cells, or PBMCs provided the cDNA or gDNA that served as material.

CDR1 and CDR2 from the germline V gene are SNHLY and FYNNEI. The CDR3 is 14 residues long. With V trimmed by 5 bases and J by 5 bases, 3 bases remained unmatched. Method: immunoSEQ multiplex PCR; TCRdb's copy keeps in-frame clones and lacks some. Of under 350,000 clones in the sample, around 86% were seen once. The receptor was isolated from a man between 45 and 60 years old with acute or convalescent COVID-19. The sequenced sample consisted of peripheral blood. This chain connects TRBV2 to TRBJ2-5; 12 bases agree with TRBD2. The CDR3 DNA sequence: TGTGCCAGCAGTCTCGGGACTAGCGGGGAGACCCAGTACTTC. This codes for CASSLGTSGETQYF.